Presented here are 3 T cell receptor beta chains from one specimen sequenced in a study of T cell responses to AZD1222 COVID-19 vaccine. The protocol was immunoSEQ multiplex PCR, while the TCRdb copy is restricted to in-frame clones and leaves out a portion. The sample has approximately 120,000 clones; over 75% are singletons. Sequencing used peripheral blood, obtained on day 0 of MenACWY control vaccination. Every receptor here comes from an adult in good health.

The chain carries TRBV9 and TRBJ1-1, with 8 bases fitting TRBD1. Germline V CDR1 and CDR2: SGDLS, YYNGEE. This CDR3 has 16 residues. Trimming removed 4 bases from V and 5 bases from J; junction bases left unmatched: 13. CDR3 in DNA: TGTGCCAGCAGCCCAGGGGGCGCAGGAGGGTGGACTGAAGCTTTCTTT. Encoded protein: CASSPGGAGGWTEAFF.

The J gene is TRBJ2-1, the V gene TRBV21-1. TRBV21-1 is a pseudogene locus. This CDR3 has 14 residues. CDR3 residues: CASSKAPPTLLPFF. The CDR3 nucleotides are TGTGCCAGCAGCAAAGCCCCCCCGACCCTACTGCCGTTCTTC.

The genes are TRBV11-2 and TRBJ2-1; TRBD2 agrees at 7 bases. The trim removed 6 bases at V and 6 bases at J, leaving 14 bases unmatched. Germline V gene sequence: CDR1 SGHAT, CDR2 FQNNGV. CDR3 length: 16 residues. Here the CDR3 reads CASRNPLAARPNEQFF. The DNA for the CDR3 is TGTGCCAGCAGAAACCCTCTAGCGGCACGGCCCAATGAGCAGTTCTTC.